A single sample gave rise to the 20 T cell receptor beta chains below, sequenced in a study of T-cell reconstitution after alpha-beta-depleted transplantation in children. Library preparation (for TCRbeta) was performed with unique molecular identifiers. TCRdb reanalysed the PCR reads using MiXCR and keeps one entry per CDR3 protein. The sample yields some 500,000 distinct CDR3 sequences, less than 35% seen once. Sample: PBMCs from the stem cell graft donor, taken from the stem cell graft. These receptor sequences come from a human donor who donated a stem cell graft to a child with aplastic anemia.

This clonotype was counted a few times. V is TRBV12-3 or TRBV12-4 and J is TRBJ1-5; D ambiguous. V gave up 2 bases and J gave up 3 bases, with 11 bases separating them. The CDR3 consists of 15 residues. CDR3 coding DNA: TGTGCCAGCAGTTTAAAACGGACCTCCAATCAGCCCCAGCATTTT. It is translated as CASSLKRTSNQPQHF.

The V and J genes are TRBV7-6 and TRBJ1-3; D remains unclear. CDR1 and CDR2 from the germline V gene are SGHVS and FNYEAQ. The CDR3 is made up of 15 amino acids. V lost 6 bases to trimming and J lost 4 bases, with 16 bases between them. The CDR3 reads CASRPTPDDGNTIYF. DNA of the CDR3: TGTGCCAGCAGACCTACACCCGACGACGGAAACACCATATATTTT.

This clonotype was observed a few times. The chain couples TRBV29-1 to TRBJ2-1; 9 bases match TRBD1. The J segment lost 10 bases and the V segment lost 0 bases, leaving 4 bases of the junction unmatched. The CDR3 has 13 residues. CDR1 and CDR2 (germline): SQVTM, ANQGSEA. CDR3 nucleotides: TGCAGCGTTGAAGAGGACAGGGGATGGGAGCAGTTCTTC. Amino acid sequence: CSVEEDRGWEQFF.

The chain joins TRBV12-3 or TRBV12-4 to TRBJ2-3, with TRBD2 matching 7 bases. Trimming at V came to 3 bases and at J to 2 bases, leaving 8 bases not matched to a gene. This CDR3 spans 16 amino acids. The CDR3 DNA is TGTGCCAGCAGTTTGTGGGCAGGGACTATCACAGATACGCAGTATTTT. It is translated as CASSLWAGTITDTQYF.

The V and J genes are TRBV2 and TRBJ1-5; 7 bases match TRBD1. The CDR3 sequence is 14 residues long. Germline CDR1 and CDR2: SNHLY and FYNNEI. V was clipped by 3 bases and J by 4 bases; unmatched bases: 3. As DNA, the CDR3 is TGTGCCAGCAGTGACAGGGGGGTAAATCAGCCCCAGCATTTT. Its protein is CASSDRGVNQPQHF.

This clonotype was counted a few times. J is TRBJ1-2 and V is TRBV12-3 or TRBV12-4; weak D call: TRBD1 (6 bases). The V end lost 3 bases, the J end lost 8 bases, and 19 bases lay between the germline ends. This CDR3 comprises 15 residues. CDR3 DNA: TGTGCCAGCAGTTTGGGGGGCGAGGTTTCTCGCGGCTACACCTTC. It specifies CASSLGGEVSRGYTF.

The chain employs TRBV18 and TRBJ1-2, with D possibly matching TRBD1 (5 bases). V was trimmed by 5 bases and J by 8 bases, leaving 15 bases between them. There are 13 residues in the CDR3. Per germline, CDR1 KGHSH and CDR2 LQKENI. For the CDR3, the DNA is TGTGCCAGCTCAGCATCGGACACGAGGGGCTACACCTTC. As protein: CASSASDTRGYTF.

This clonotype showed up just a few times. This rearrangement joins TRBV5-1 to TRBJ1-1, with 9 bases fitting TRBD1. This CDR3 has 17 residues. CDR1 SGHRS and CDR2 YFSETQ come from the germline V gene. J lost 1 base, V lost 3 bases, and 10 bases had no gene match. The CDR3 loop is CASSSGGTGRGNTEAFF. DNA for the CDR3: TGCGCCAGCAGCTCGGGAGGGACAGGGAGGGGGAACACTGAAGCTTTCTTT.

V gene TRBV18 combines with J gene TRBJ1-2; 8 positions match TRBD1. V gave up 4 bases and J gave up 3 bases; unmatched junction bases: 16. Germline loops: CDR1 KGHSH, CDR2 LQKENI. CDR3 length: 18 residues. CDR3: CASSHRGRDVNTDYGYTF. The DNA for the CDR3 is TGTGCCAGCTCACACAGGGGGAGAGACGTCAATACCGACTATGGCTACACCTTC.

The J gene is TRBJ2-5, the V gene TRBV15, with 10 bases fitting TRBD2. The CDR3 extends over 17 amino acids. V lost 5 bases and J lost 4; bases outside the gene matches: 13. Germline values: CDR1 LNHNV, CDR2 YYDKDF (reference sequence). The CDR3 bases are TGTGCCACCAGCCGAAGACCTAGCGGGAGTATGGGAGAGACCCAGTACTTC. It is translated as CATSRRPSGSMGETQYF. The full variable domain, its missing parts supplied by reference TRBV15 and TRBJ2-5, is DAMVIQNPRYQVTQFGKPVTLSCSQTLNHNVMYWYQQKSSQAPKLLFHYYDKDFNNEADTPDNFQSRRPNTSFCFLDIRSPGLGDTAMYLCATSRRPSGSMGETQYFGPGTRLLVL.

This chain joins TRBV7-2 and TRBJ2-2; 13 positions match TRBD2. The CDR3 totals 16 residues. J lost 3 bases, V lost 5 bases, and 3 bases had no gene match. Germline-derived CDR1 and CDR2 are SGHTA and FQGNSA. The CDR3 region is CASSPGLAGYTGELFF. The CDR3 DNA is TGTGCCAGCAGCCCGGGACTAGCGGGATACACCGGGGAGCTGTTTTTT.

The sample holds a few counts of this clonotype. This chain connects TRBV7-2 to TRBJ1-5, with D unclear. The V gene's germline CDR1 is SGHTA and CDR2 FQGNSA. V lost 2 bases to trimming and J lost 5 bases, with 16 bases between them. The CDR3 has 16 amino acids. CDR3 region: CASSLMDGKVDQPQHF. In nucleotides, the CDR3 is TGTGCCAGCAGCTTAATGGATGGGAAGGTCGATCAGCCCCAGCATTTT.

In this sample, this clonotype turned up a few times. The J gene is TRBJ1-1, the V gene TRBV29-1; 8 bases fit TRBD1. Germline assignment: CDR1 SQVTM and CDR2 ANQGSEA. The CDR3 consists of 12 residues. Losses at the gene ends were 3 bases for V and 4 bases for J; bases not matched to a gene: 1. CDR3 residues: CSVDRGLTEAFF. The CDR3 DNA sequence: TGCAGCGTTGACAGGGGGCTCACTGAAGCTTTCTTT.

This clonotype has just a few counts. This rearrangement joins TRBV28 to TRBJ1-1; D is possibly TRBD1 (5 bases). CDR1 and CDR2 (germline): MDHEN, SYDVKM. This CDR3 is built from 12 residues. V lost 5 bases, J lost 6 bases, and 10 bases lay in between. The CDR3 loop is CASSPGWPEAFF. The CDR3 DNA reads TGTGCCAGCAGTCCAGGGTGGCCTGAAGCTTTCTTT.

Turning to this clonotype: A much more abundant neighbour one base away suggests this may be a read error. The chain recombines TRBV12-3 or TRBV12-4 with TRBJ1-2; D is unclear. V lost 4 bases and J lost 0, with 9 bases in between. This CDR3 comprises 14 residues. This CDR3 reads CASSSRRTNYGYTF. The CDR3 bases are TGTGCCAGCAGTTCTCGACGCACTAACTATGGCTACACCTTC.

In its sample, this clonotype was seen a few times. The rearrangement links TRBV6-1 to TRBJ2-2, with D unclear. V was cut by 7 bases and J by 1 base, with 7 bases left in between. Germline V gene lookup returns CDR1 MNHNS and CDR2 SASEGT. The CDR3 spans 13 residues. The CDR3 DNA is TGTGCCAGCATCAGCGTGAACACCGGGGAGCTGTTTTTT. Translated, it gives CASISVNTGELFF.

The V call is TRBV7-2, the J call TRBJ2-1; 11 nucleotides align to TRBD2. The germline V gene has CDR1 SGHTA and CDR2 FQGNSA. This CDR3 is built from 16 residues. Trimming removed 4 bases from V and 4 bases from J; junction bases left unmatched: 6. CDR3 coding DNA: TGTGCCAGCAGCTCCCCAGGACTAGCGGGTTACAATGAGCAGTTCTTC. Translated, it gives CASSSPGLAGYNEQFF.

This rearrangement joins TRBV4-3 to TRBJ1-1; D is unclear. Germline CDR1 reads LGHNA; CDR2 reads YSLEER. CDR3 length equals 13 residues. The V and J ends lost 4 bases and 3 bases respectively, with 9 bases between them. The CDR3 spells CASSPTIYTEAFF. CDR3 coding DNA: TGCGCCAGCAGCCCTACAATTTACACTGAAGCTTTCTTT.

CDR3 DNA: TGTGCCAGCAGCTTATCGGGAGCCCCGGGAGATACGCAGTATTTT. Protein: CASSLSGAPGDTQYF. The chain carries TRBV7-2 and TRBJ2-3; maybe TRBD2 (6 bases). This CDR3 spans 15 amino acids. The V gene lost 2 bases and the J gene lost 5 bases, with 14 bases spanning the gap. The germline CDR1 and CDR2 sequences are SGHTA and FQGNSA. Variable domain in full (rest from reference TRBV7-2 and TRBJ2-3): GAGVSQSPSNKVTEKGKDVELRCDPISGHTALYWYRQSLGQGLEFLIYFQGNSAPDKSGLPSDRFSAERTGGSVSTLTIQRTQQEDSAVYLCASSLSGAPGDTQYFGPGTRLTVL.

This rearrangement joins TRBV7-9 to TRBJ2-7; D ambiguous. The germline V gene has CDR1 SEHNR and CDR2 FQNEAQ (reference sequence). The CDR3 loop spans 14 amino acids. Trimming took 3 bases from V and 0 from J, leaving 9 bases between them. The CDR3 DNA follows: TGTGCCAGCAGCTTTGACAAGAGCTCCTACGAGCAGTACTTC. This encodes CASSFDKSSYEQYF. Looking up the rest from reference TRBV7-9 and TRBJ2-7 gives the full variable domain: DTGVSQNPRHKITKRGQNVTFRCDPISEHNRLYWYRQTLGQGPEFLTYFQNEAQLEKSRLLSDRFSAERPKGSFSTLEIQRTEQGDSAMYLCASSFDKSSYEQYFGPGTRLTVT.